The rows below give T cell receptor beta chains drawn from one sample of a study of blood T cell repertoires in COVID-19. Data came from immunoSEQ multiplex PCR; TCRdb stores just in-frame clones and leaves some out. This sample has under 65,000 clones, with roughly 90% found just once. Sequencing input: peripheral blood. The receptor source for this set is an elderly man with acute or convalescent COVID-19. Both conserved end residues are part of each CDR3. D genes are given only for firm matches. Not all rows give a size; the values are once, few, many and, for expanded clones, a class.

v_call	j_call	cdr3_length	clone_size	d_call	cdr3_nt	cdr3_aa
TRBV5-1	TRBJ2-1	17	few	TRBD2	TGCGCCAGCAGCTTGGGGCTCAGCGGGGGATCTTACAATGAGCAGTTCTTC	CASSLGLSGGSYNEQFF
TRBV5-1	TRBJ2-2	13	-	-	TGCGCCACTCAACCAGGGAACACCGGGGAGCTGTTTTTT	CATQPGNTGELFF
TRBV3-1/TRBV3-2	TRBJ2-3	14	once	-	TGTGCCAGCAGCCAAGGGGGGCCCGAAGATACGCAGTATTTT	CASSQGGPEDTQYF
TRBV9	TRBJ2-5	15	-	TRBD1	TGTGCCAGCAGCGTACGGACAGGGGGAGGAGAGACCCAGTACTTC	CASSVRTGGGETQYF
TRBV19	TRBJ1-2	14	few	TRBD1	TGTGCCAGTAGTGCCGGGACAGACAACTATGGCTACACCTTC	CASSAGTDNYGYTF
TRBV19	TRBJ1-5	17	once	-	TGTGCCAGTAGTATAGGACGGGTTGACGGTGGCAATCAGCCCCAGCATTTT	CASSIGRVDGGNQPQHF
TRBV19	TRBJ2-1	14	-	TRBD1	TGTGCCAGTAGTATGGGGACAGAGTACAATGAGCAGTTCTTC	CASSMGTEYNEQFF
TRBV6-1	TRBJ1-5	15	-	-	TGTGCCAGCAGTGACACGGTCGGAGAACAACAGCCCCAGCATTTT	CASSDTVGEQQPQHF
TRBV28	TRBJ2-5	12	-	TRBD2	TGTGCCAGCAGTTGGACTAGCGGGGGCCCGTACTTC	CASSWTSGGPYF
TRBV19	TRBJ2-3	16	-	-	TGTGCCAGTAGTAGGGGGCGGCGGGCCAGCACAGATACGCAGTATTTT	CASSRGRRASTDTQYF
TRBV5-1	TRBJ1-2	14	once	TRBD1	TGCGCCAGCGGCAGGGACAGCCCAAACTATGGCTACACCTTC	CASGRDSPNYGYTF
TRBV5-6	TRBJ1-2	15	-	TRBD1	TGTGCCAGCAGCCCGCTACAGGGGGCCTCCTATGGCTACACCTTC	CASSPLQGASYGYTF
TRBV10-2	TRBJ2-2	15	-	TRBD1	TGCGCCAGCCGTACCGGGACAGGGCGCACCGGGGAGCTGTTTTTT	CASRTGTGRTGELFF
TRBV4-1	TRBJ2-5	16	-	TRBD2	TGCGCCAGCAGCCAGGGGACTAGCGGGAGCCAAGAGACCCAGTACTTC	CASSQGTSGSQETQYF
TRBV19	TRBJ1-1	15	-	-	TGTGCCAGTAGTAGTGGGGCCAGCGGGGGCACTGAAGCTTTCTTT	CASSSGASGGTEAFF
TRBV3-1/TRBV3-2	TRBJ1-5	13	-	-	TGTGCCAGCAGCCAAGATCTGAATCAGCCCCAGCATTTT	CASSQDLNQPQHF
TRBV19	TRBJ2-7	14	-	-	TGTGCCAGTAGTAAGCAGGGCTCTTTTCACGAGCAGTACTTC	CASSKQGSFHEQYF
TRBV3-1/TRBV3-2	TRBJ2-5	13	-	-	TGTGCCAGCAGGCAACAGTACCAAGAGACCCAGTACTTC	CASRQQYQETQYF
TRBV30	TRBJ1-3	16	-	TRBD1	TGTGCCTGGAGGACCGGACAGGGACTGGTTGGAAACACCATATATTTT	CAWRTGQGLVGNTIYF
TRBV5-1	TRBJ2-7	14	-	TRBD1	TGCGCCAGCAGCGCTGGCGGGACAGGGCGGGAGCAGTACTTC	CASSAGGTGREQYF
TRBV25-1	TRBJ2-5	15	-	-	TGTGCCAGCAGTGAATATCAGGGGATTCAAGAGACCCAGTACTTC	CASSEYQGIQETQYF
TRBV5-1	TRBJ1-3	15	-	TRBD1	TGCGCCAGCAGCTTCGGGACAGCTTCTGGAAACACCATATATTTT	CASSFGTASGNTIYF
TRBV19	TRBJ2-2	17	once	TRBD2	TGTGCCAGTAGTATCGGGTCGGGGGGGGCGAACACCGGGGAGCTGTTTTTT	CASSIGSGGANTGELFF
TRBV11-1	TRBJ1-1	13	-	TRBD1	TGTGCCAGCAGCTCCCGGGACAGGGGTGAAGCTTTCTTT	CASSSRDRGEAFF
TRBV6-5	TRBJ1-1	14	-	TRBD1	TGTGCCAGCATCGGGACAGGGGGCTACACTGAAGCTTTCTTT	CASIGTGGYTEAFF
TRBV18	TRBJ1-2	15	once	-	TGTGCCAGCTCACCAAGCACCGTAGCTAACTATGGCTACACCTTC	CASSPSTVANYGYTF
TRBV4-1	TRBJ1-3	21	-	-	TGCGCCAGCAGCTTGCCGTCAATGGACCCCCGGACAGCAATTGCGCGAAACACCATATATTTT	CASSLPSMDPRTAIARNTIYF
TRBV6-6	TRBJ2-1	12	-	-	TGTGCCAGCAGTTTACTGCGGGCTGAGCAGTTCTTC	CASSLLRAEQFF
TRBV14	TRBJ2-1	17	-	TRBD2	TGTGCCAGCAGCCAAGATCTTATTAGCGGGCCCGGGAGTGAGCAGTTCTTC	CASSQDLISGPGSEQFF
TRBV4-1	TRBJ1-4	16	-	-	TGCGCCAGCAGCCAAGGCGCCGGGGGCGGGGGTGAAAAACTGTTTTTT	CASSQGAGGGGEKLFF
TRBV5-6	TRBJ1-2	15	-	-	TGTGCCAGCAGCTCGGACAGTGCCCTTGTGGATGGCTACACCTTC	CASSSDSALVDGYTF
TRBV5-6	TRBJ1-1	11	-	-	TGTGCCAGCAGCCGCTCGGCTGAAGCTTTCTTT	CASSRSAEAFF
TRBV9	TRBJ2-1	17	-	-	TGTGCCAGCAGCGCAGGGCCGAATTTGGTAGTGAGCAATGAGCAGTTCTTC	CASSAGPNLVVSNEQFF
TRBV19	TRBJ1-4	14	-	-	TGTGCCAGTAGTTACGGTCCCGCTAATGAAAAACTGTTTTTT	CASSYGPANEKLFF
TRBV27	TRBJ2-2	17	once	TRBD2	TGTGCCAGCAGTTGGACCAGCGGGGAGGCGAACACCGGGGAGCTGTTTTTT	CASSWTSGEANTGELFF
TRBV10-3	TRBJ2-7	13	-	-	TGTGCCATCAGGGGGCAGGAGTCCTACGAGCAGTACTTC	CAIRGQESYEQYF
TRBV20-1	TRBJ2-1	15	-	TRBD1	TGCAGTGCTAGTAAGGACAGGCGCTCCTACAATGAGCAGTTCTTC	CSASKDRRSYNEQFF
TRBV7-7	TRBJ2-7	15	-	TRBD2	TGTGCTAGCAGCGGGGGTACAGGGCCCTCCTACGAGCAGTACTTC	CASSGGTGPSYEQYF
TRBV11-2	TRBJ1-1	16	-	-	TGTGCCAGCAGCTTATCGGGGGGGCGATTTGGCACTGAAGCTTTCTTT	CASSLSGGRFGTEAFF
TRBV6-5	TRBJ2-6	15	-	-	TGTGCCAGCAGTTACTCGCGCTCTGGGGCCAACGTCCTGACTTTC	CASSYSRSGANVLTF
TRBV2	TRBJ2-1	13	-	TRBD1	TGTGCCAGCACTTGGACAGGGGGGCATGAGCAGTTCTTC	CASTWTGGHEQFF
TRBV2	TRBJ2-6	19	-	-	TGTGCCAGCAGTGAATTAAGTCACAGGACCATCTCTGGGGCCAACGTCCTGACTTTC	CASSELSHRTISGANVLTF
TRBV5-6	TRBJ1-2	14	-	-	TGTGCCAGCTATAAGGCAGGGGCGAGCTATGGCTACACCTTC	CASYKAGASYGYTF
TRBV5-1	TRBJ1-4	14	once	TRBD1	TGCGCCAGCAGCTTCGGACAGGGTGGAGAAAAACTGTTTTTT	CASSFGQGGEKLFF
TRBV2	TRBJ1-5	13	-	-	TGTGCCAGCAAGGACAGTAGCAATCAGCCCCAGCATTTT	CASKDSSNQPQHF
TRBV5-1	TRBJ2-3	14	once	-	TGCGCCAGCAGCTTGGGGGCCCGCACAGATACGCAGTATTTT	CASSLGARTDTQYF
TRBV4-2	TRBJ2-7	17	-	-	TGTGCCAGCAGCCCCTCCCTGGGGCGGAATGGGGTAAACGAGCAGTACTTC	CASSPSLGRNGVNEQYF
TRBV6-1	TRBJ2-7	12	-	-	TGTGCCAGCAGTGAAACGGGATCCGAGCAGTACTTC	CASSETGSEQYF
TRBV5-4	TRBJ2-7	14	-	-	TGTGCCAGCAGCGCCTCCGGACTCCTCGGTGAGCAGTACTTC	CASSASGLLGEQYF
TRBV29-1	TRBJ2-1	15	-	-	TGCAGCGTGCGAGAAGGGGTAATCTCCTACAATGAGCAGTTCTTC	CSVREGVISYNEQFF
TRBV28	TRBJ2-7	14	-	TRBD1	TGTGCCAGCAGGGGGACAGGGGGCATCTACGAGCAGTACTTC	CASRGTGGIYEQYF
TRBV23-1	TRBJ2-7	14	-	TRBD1	TGCGCCAGCAGTCAATCCGCAGGGGGCTACGAGCAGTACTTC	CASSQSAGGYEQYF
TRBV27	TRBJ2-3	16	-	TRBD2	TGTGCCAGCAGTTTATTGGATCGGGGGGGGACAGATACGCAGTATTTT	CASSLLDRGGTDTQYF
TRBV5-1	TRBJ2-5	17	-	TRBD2	TGCGCCAGCAGCTTGGGACTAGCGGGGCCCTTTCAAGAGACCCAGTACTTC	CASSLGLAGPFQETQYF
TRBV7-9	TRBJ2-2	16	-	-	TGTGCCAGCAGCTTATATATAGGGGCAAACACCGGGGAGCTGTTTTTT	CASSLYIGANTGELFF
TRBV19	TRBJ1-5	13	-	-	TGTGCCAGCGGCCAGGGGCTGGATCAGCCCCAGCATTTT	CASGQGLDQPQHF
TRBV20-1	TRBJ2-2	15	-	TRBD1	TGCAGTGCTAGTACGGGACAGATGAACACCGGGGAGCTGTTTTTT	CSASTGQMNTGELFF
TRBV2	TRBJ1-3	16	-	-	TGTGCCAGCAGTGAAGGCTTACGGAGCTCTGGAAACACCATATATTTT	CASSEGLRSSGNTIYF
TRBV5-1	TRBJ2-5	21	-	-	TGCGCCAGCAGCCTCGGGCCGACACCACCACACCGCCCAGGGAGGAGAGAGACCCAGTACTTC	CASSLGPTPPHRPGRRETQYF